This T cell receptor (beta chain) was sequenced during a study of blood T cell repertoires in COVID-19. Looking at the study overall: There were acute and convalescent COVID-19 samples, and they came from the United States, Italy and Spain. From T cells, B-cell-depleted T cells, or PBMCs came the material, which was cDNA or gDNA.

The authors' processing: The assay estimated nucleated cells by amplifying reference gene primers. The protocol was immunoSEQ multiplex PCR, while the TCRdb copy is restricted to in-frame clones and leaves out a portion. V, J and clone size are those of that table, while D and trimming were read from the DNA. The sample includes around 250,000 clones, around 80% of them seen just once. The sample was peripheral blood. The TCR originated in a woman younger than 35 with acute or convalescent COVID-19.

For the CDR3, the DNA is TGTGCCAGCAGTTTGGGCGGGCGGCGGGAGAGCTCAGATACGCAGTATTTT. Its translation: CASSLGGRRESSDTQYF. This chain connects TRBV6-2 or TRBV6-3 to TRBJ2-3; 7 bases match TRBD2. V lost 4 bases to trimming and J lost 4 bases; unmatched junction nucleotides: 14. The length of the CDR3 is 17 residues. Germline values: CDR1 MNHEY, CDR2 SVGEGT.